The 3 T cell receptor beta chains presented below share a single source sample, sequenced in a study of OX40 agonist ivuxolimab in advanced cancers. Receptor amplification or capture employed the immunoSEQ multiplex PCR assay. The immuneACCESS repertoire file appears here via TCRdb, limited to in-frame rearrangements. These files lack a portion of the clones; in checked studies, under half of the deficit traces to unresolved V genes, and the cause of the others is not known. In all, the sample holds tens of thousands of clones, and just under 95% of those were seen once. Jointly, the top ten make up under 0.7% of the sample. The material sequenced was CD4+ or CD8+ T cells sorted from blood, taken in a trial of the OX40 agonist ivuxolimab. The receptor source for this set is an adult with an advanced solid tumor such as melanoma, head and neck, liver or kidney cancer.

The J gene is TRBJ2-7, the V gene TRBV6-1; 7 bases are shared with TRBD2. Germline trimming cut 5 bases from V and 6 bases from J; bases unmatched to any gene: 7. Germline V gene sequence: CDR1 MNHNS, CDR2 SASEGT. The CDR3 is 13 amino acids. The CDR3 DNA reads TGTGCCAGCAGTTCCCGGACTAGAGGCGAGCAGTACTTC. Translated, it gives CASSSRTRGEQYF.

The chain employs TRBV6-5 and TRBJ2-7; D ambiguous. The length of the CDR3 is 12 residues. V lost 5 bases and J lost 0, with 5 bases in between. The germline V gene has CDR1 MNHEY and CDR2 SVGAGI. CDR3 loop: CASSKGSYEQYF. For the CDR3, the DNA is TGTGCCAGCAGTAAGGGCTCCTACGAGCAGTACTTC.

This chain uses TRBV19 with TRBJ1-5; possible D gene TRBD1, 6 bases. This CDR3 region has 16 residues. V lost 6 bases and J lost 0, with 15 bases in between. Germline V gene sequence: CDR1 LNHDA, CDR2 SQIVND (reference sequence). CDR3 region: CASRDRQALSNQPQHF. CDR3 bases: TGTGCCAGTAGAGATAGACAGGCGCTTAGCAATCAGCCCCAGCATTTT.